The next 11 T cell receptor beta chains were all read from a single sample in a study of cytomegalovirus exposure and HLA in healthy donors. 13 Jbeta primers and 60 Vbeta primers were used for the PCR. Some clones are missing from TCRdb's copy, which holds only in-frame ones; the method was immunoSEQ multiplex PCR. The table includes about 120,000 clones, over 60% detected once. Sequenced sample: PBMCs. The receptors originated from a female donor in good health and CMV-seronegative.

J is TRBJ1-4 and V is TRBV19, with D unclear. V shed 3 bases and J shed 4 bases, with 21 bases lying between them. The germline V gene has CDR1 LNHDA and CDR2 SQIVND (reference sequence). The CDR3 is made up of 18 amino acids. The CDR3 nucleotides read TGTGCCAGTAGTATCCAGCCACGAACGCGGGGAAGTAATGAAAAACTGTTTTTT. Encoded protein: CASSIQPRTRGSNEKLFF.

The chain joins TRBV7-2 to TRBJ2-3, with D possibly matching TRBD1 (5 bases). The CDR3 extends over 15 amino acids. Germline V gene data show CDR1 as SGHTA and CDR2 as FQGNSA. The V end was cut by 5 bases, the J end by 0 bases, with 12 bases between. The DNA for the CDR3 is TGTGCCAGCAGCCGAGGACAAATTAGCACAGATACGCAGTATTTT. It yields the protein CASSRGQISTDTQYF.

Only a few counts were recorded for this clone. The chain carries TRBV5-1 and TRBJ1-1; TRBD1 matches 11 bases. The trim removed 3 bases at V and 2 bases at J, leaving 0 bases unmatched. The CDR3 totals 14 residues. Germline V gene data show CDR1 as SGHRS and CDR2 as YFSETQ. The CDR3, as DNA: TGCGCCAGCAGCTGGACAGGGGGCAACACTGAAGCTTTCTTT. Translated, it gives CASSWTGGNTEAFF.

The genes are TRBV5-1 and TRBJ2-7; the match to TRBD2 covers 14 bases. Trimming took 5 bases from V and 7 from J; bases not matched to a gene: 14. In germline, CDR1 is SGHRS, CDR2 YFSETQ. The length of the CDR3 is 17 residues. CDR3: CASRPGLAGGSSREQYF. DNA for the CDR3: TGCGCCAGCAGGCCCGGACTAGCGGGGGGATCTTCGAGAGAGCAGTACTTC.

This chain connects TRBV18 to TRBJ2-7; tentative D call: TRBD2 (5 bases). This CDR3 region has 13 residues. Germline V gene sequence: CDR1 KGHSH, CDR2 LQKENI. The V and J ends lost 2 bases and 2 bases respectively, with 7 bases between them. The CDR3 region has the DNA TGTGCCAGCTCACCAAGGGAGACCTACGAGCAGTACTTC. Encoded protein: CASSPRETYEQYF.

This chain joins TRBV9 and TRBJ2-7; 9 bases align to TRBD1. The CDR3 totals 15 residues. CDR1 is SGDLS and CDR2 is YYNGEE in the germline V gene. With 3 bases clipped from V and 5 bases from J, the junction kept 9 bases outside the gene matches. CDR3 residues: CASSGGQGSFHEQYF. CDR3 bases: TGTGCCAGCAGCGGGGGACAGGGCAGTTTCCACGAGCAGTACTTC.

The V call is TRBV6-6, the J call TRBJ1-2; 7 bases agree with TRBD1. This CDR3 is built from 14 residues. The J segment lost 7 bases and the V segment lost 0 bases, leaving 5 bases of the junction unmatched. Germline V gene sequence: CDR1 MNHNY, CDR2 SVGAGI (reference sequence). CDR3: CASSYSGQEGGYTF. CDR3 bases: TGTGCCAGCAGTTACTCCGGACAGGAGGGTGGCTACACCTTC.

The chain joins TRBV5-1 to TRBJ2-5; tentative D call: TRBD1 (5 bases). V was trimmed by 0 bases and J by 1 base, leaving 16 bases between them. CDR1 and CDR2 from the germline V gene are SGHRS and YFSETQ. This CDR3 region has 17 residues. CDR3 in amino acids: CASSLAARGAFQETQYF. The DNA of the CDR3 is TGCGCCAGCAGCTTGGCAGCACGTGGGGCGTTCCAAGAGACCCAGTACTTC.

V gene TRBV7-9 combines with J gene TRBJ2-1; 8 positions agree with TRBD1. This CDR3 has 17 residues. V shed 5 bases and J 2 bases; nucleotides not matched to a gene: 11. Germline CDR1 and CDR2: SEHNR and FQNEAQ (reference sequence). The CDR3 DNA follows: TGTGCCAGCAGCCTAGGGAGACAGGGGACGGCCTACAATGAGCAGTTCTTC. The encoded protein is CASSLGRQGTAYNEQFF.

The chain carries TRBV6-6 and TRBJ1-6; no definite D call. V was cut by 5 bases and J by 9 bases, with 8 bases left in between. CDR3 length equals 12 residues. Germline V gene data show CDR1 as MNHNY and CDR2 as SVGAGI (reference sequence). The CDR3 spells CASSAGSSPLHF. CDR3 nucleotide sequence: TGTGCCAGCAGTGCGGGGAGTTCACCCCTCCACTTT.

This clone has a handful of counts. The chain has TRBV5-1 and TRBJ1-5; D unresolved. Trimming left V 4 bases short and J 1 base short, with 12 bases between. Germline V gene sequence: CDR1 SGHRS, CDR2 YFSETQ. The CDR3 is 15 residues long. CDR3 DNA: TGCGCCAGCAGCCCCGCCTCCGGGAGCAATCAGCCCCAGCATTTT. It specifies CASSPASGSNQPQHF.